These 28 T cell receptor beta chains came from one sample sequenced in a study of technical replicates of blood from several donors. Method: immunoSEQ multiplex PCR; TCRdb's copy keeps in-frame clones and lacks some. The sample carries tens of thousands of clones, just over 90% recorded once. The sequenced material came from T cells isolated from PBMCs. These TCRs come from a human donor in good health.

The chain combines TRBV7-9 with TRBJ2-2; 9 bases agree with TRBD2. Per the germline V gene, CDR1 is SEHNR and CDR2 is FQNEAQ (reference sequence). V dropped 3 bases and J dropped 7; count of bases not matched to a gene: 9. The length of the CDR3 is 16 residues. Written as DNA, the CDR3 is TGTGCCAGCAGCTTGACGGGACTAGCAAGGAGCGGGGAGCTGTTTTTT. This codes for CASSLTGLARSGELFF.

This chain connects TRBV10-3 to TRBJ2-1; tentatively, D is TRBD1 (6 bases). The CDR3 runs 16 residues. Per the germline V gene, CDR1 is ENHRY and CDR2 is SYGVKD. The germline V and J ends were trimmed by 3 bases and 0 bases, with 12 bases remaining between them. The CDR3 bases are TGTGCCATCAGTGATGTGTGGGACACCTCCTACAATGAGCAGTTCTTC. Translated: CAISDVWDTSYNEQFF.

This clone came up once. The gene calls are TRBV4-1 and TRBJ1-1; 7 bases align to TRBD1. J was trimmed by 9 bases and V by 2 bases; bases with no gene match: 12. CDR1 and CDR2 from the germline V gene are MGHRA and YSYEKL. This CDR3 region has 15 residues. CDR3 sequence reads: CASSQPDRVELKAFF. CDR3 sequence (DNA): TGCGCCAGCAGCCAACCCGACAGGGTGGAGTTGAAAGCTTTCTTT.

In DNA, the CDR3 is TGTGCCAGCAGCCCACTGGAATTCAGGGGCCCCTCCTACGAGCAGTACTTC. Protein sequence: CASSPLEFRGPSYEQYF. This rearrangement joins TRBV5-6 to TRBJ2-7; a weak D match, TRBD1 (6 bases). The CDR3 consists of 17 residues. Germline CDR1 and CDR2: SGHDT and YYEEEE. Trimming stripped 4 bases from V and 0 bases from J, with 20 bases between.

The V call is TRBV28, the J call TRBJ1-2; maybe TRBD1 (5 bases). Germline V gene lookup returns CDR1 MDHEN and CDR2 SYDVKM. Trimming removed 6 bases at V and 4 bases at J, with 12 bases between. The CDR3 has 13 residues. CDR3 DNA sequence: TGTGCCAGCAGCCCCACAGGTGTCTATGGCTACACCTTC. Its protein product is CASSPTGVYGYTF.

The rearrangement links TRBV5-1 to TRBJ1-3, with D perhaps matching TRBD1 (5 bases). This CDR3 comprises 15 residues. V was trimmed by 2 bases and J by 3 bases, leaving 12 bases between them. Germline assignment: CDR1 SGHRS and CDR2 YFSETQ. CDR3 protein: CASSFGGAVGNTIYF. CDR3 sequence (DNA): TGCGCCAGCAGCTTCGGAGGGGCGGTTGGAAACACCATATATTTT. Filled out from reference TRBV5-1 and TRBJ1-3, the complete variable domain reads KAGVTQTPRYLIKTRGQQVTLSCSPISGHRSVSWYQQTPGQGLQFLFEYFSETQRNKGNFPGRFSGRQFSNSRSEMNVSTLELGDSALYLCASSFGGAVGNTIYFGEGSWLTVV.

The genes are TRBV6-5 and TRBJ2-2; D is undetermined. CDR3 length: 13 residues. CDR1 is MNHEY and CDR2 is SVGAGI in the germline V gene. Between the trimmed V and J ends, which lost 6 bases and 4 bases, there was a span of 9 bases. CDR3 in DNA: TGTGCCAGCAGACCTAAGATCACCGGGGAGCTGTTTTTT. This encodes CASRPKITGELFF.

This sequence joins TRBV5-1 and TRBJ2-1, with 12 bases aligning to TRBD2. Germline CDR1 SGHRS, CDR2 YFSETQ. The length of the CDR3 is 16 residues. The J segment lost 14 bases and the V segment lost 3 bases, leaving 15 bases of the junction unmatched. The CDR3 sequence is CASSYRTSGNIEDKFF. The CDR3 DNA is TGCGCCAGCAGCTATCGGACTAGCGGGAACATAGAGGATAAGTTCTTC.

V gene TRBV6-5 combines with J gene TRBJ2-2; 9 bases line up with TRBD1. This CDR3 region has 15 residues. Germline trimming cut 7 bases from V and 6 bases from J; bases unmatched to any gene: 9. Germline CDR1 is MNHEY and CDR2 is SVGAGI. The CDR3 loop is CASTSGDRVAGELFF. CDR3 DNA sequence: TGTGCCAGCACCTCCGGGGACAGGGTTGCCGGGGAGCTGTTTTTT.

V usage is TRBV10-3 and J usage is TRBJ1-1; D ambiguous. This CDR3 region has 15 residues. Germline V CDR1 and CDR2: ENHRY, SYGVKD. Trimming left V 3 bases short and J 1 base short, with 12 bases between. The CDR3 DNA reads as TGTGCCATCAGTGATTCGAGGGCCCGGAACACTGAAGCTTTCTTT. Amino acid sequence: CAISDSRARNTEAFF.

V and J are TRBV5-1 and TRBJ2-2, with D unclear. V dropped 1 base and J dropped 1 base, with 8 bases sitting between them. The CDR3 extends over 15 amino acids. The germline V gene encodes CDR1 SGHRS and CDR2 YFSETQ. The CDR3 region is CASSLPPLNTGELFF. The CDR3 DNA sequence: TGCGCCAGCAGCTTGCCTCCCTTGAACACCGGGGAGCTGTTTTTT.

The V gene is TRBV19, the J gene TRBJ1-3, with 7 bases lining up with TRBD1. V was pared by 6 bases and J by 2 bases, with 1 base of the junction left unmatched. The germline gives CDR1 LNHDA, CDR2 SQIVND (reference sequence). The length of the CDR3 is 13 residues. The CDR3 sequence is CASSTGAGNTIYF. CDR3 bases: TGTGCCAGTAGCACAGGGGCTGGAAACACCATATATTTT.

The gene calls are TRBV5-4 and TRBJ2-3; 10 bases fit TRBD1. Germline CDR1 is SGHNT and CDR2 is YYREEE (reference sequence). J gave up 5 bases and V 0 bases, and 6 bases lay outside the gene matches. The CDR3 is made up of 16 amino acids. CDR3 protein: CASSLERQGALDTQYF. The CDR3 DNA reads as TGTGCCAGCAGCTTGGAGAGACAGGGGGCATTAGATACGCAGTATTTT.

The V call is TRBV7-9, the J call TRBJ2-7; the D gene is possibly TRBD2 (6 bases). Germline assignment: CDR1 SEHNR and CDR2 FQNEAQ (reference sequence). The CDR3 covers 12 residues. V lost 5 bases to trimming and J lost 5 bases, with 10 bases between them. In nucleotides, the CDR3 is TGTGCCAGCAGCGGGGGGTCCCACGAGCAGTACTTC. Protein product: CASSGGSHEQYF.

The chain uses TRBV19 and TRBJ1-2; no clear D gene. Trimming removed 5 bases at V and 8 bases at J, with 21 bases between. Germline V lookup: CDR1 LNHDA, CDR2 SQIVND (reference sequence). The CDR3 length is 15 residues. In nucleotides, the CDR3 is TGTGCCAGTAGTCCACCCTTAATAGAGCGCCTAGGCTACACCTTC. This encodes CASSPPLIERLGYTF.

The chain has TRBV4-1 and TRBJ2-7; 10 bases align to TRBD2. Trimming took 4 bases from V and 5 from J; bases not matched to a gene: 5. The CDR3 runs to 14 residues. CDR1 and CDR2 (germline): MGHRA, YSYEKL. The DNA of the CDR3 is TGCGCCAGCAGCCTCGGGACTAGCGATGACGAGCAGTACTTC. Protein sequence: CASSLGTSDDEQYF.

V and J are TRBV6-6 and TRBJ2-1, with 7 bases fitting TRBD1. Per the germline V gene, CDR1 is MNHNY and CDR2 is SVGAGI (reference sequence). The CDR3 loop spans 14 amino acids. After removal of 6 bases from V and 4 bases from J, the junction contained 6 bases not matched to a gene. This CDR3 reads CASSHGTDYNEQFF. CDR3 DNA: TGTGCCAGCAGCCACGGGACAGATTACAATGAGCAGTTCTTC.

The gene calls are TRBV6-5 and TRBJ2-3; TRBD2 agrees at 7 bases. Germline-derived CDR1 and CDR2 are MNHEY and SVGAGI. V was clipped by 7 bases and J by 0 bases; unmatched bases: 7. CDR3 length: 15 residues. This chain's CDR3 is CASKRLATSTDTQYF. In DNA, the CDR3 is TGTGCCAGCAAACGACTAGCCACCAGCACAGATACGCAGTATTTT.

The V and J genes are TRBV18 and TRBJ2-2; 11 bases are shared with TRBD2. V was clipped by 3 bases and J by 1 base; unmatched bases: 1. The germline V gene has CDR1 KGHSH and CDR2 LQKENI. CDR3 length: 16 amino acids. For the CDR3, the DNA is TGTGCCAGCTCACCCGGGACTAGCGGGAACACCGGGGAGCTGTTTTTT. Its translation is CASSPGTSGNTGELFF.

This chain joins TRBV7-9 and TRBJ1-1, with 7 bases aligning to TRBD1. The CDR3 runs 13 residues. V was pared by 5 bases and J by 3 bases, with 3 bases of the junction left unmatched. The germline gives CDR1 SEHNR, CDR2 FQNEAQ (reference sequence). Here the CDR3 reads CASSRGGDTEAFF. As DNA, the CDR3 is TGTGCCAGCAGCCGAGGGGGCGACACTGAAGCTTTCTTT. The entire variable domain, with the rest obtained from reference TRBV7-9 and TRBJ1-1, is as follows: DTGVSQNPRHKITKRGQNVTFRCDPISEHNRLYWYRQTLGQGPEFLTYFQNEAQLEKSRLLSDRFSAERPKGSFSTLEIQRTEQGDSAMYLCASSRGGDTEAFFGQGTRLTVV.

The rearrangement links TRBV7-9 to TRBJ2-2; 7 positions agree with TRBD1. Losses at the gene ends were 4 bases for V and 6 bases for J; bases not matched to a gene: 8. The germline gives CDR1 SEHNR, CDR2 FQNEAQ (reference sequence). This CDR3 is built from 15 residues. DNA of the CDR3: TGTGCCAGCAGCTACCTTGGGCAGGGGGCCGGGGAGCTGTTTTTT. Protein sequence: CASSYLGQGAGELFF.

The rearrangement links TRBV2 to TRBJ2-3; the D gene is possibly TRBD2 (5 bases). CDR1 and CDR2 from the germline V gene are SNHLY and FYNNEI. Trimming removed 4 bases at V and 0 bases at J, with 11 bases between. There are 15 residues in the CDR3. The CDR3 here is CASSADWTSTDTQYF. For the CDR3, the DNA is TGTGCCAGCAGTGCGGACTGGACTAGCACAGATACGCAGTATTTT.

The rearrangement uses TRBV6-1 and TRBJ1-1; perhaps TRBD1 as D (6 bases). Germline loops: CDR1 MNHNS, CDR2 SASEGT. This CDR3 has 13 amino acids. Deletions cut 5 bases from V and 7 bases from J, with 14 bases between. The CDR3, as DNA: TGTGCCAGCAGTCTTAAGGGGGAGAATGAAGCTTTCTTT. This translates into CASSLKGENEAFF.

The V gene is TRBV27, the J gene TRBJ2-5; 8 bases are a match to TRBD1. Germline CDR1 and CDR2: MNHEY and SMNVEV (reference sequence). Trimming removed 5 bases from V and 4 bases from J; junction bases left unmatched: 18. The CDR3 is made up of 18 amino acids. The CDR3 sequence: CASSTKGQAAPPVETQYF. In DNA, the CDR3 is TGTGCCAGCAGTACCAAGGGACAGGCCGCACCACCCGTAGAGACCCAGTACTTC.

The CDR3 loop is CASSLGARNEQFF. The CDR3, as DNA: TGTGCCAGCAGCTTGGGGGCACGCAATGAGCAGTTCTTC. The genes are TRBV11-1 and TRBJ2-1; D possibly corresponds to TRBD1 (6 bases). V was trimmed by 3 bases and J by 6 bases, leaving 9 bases between them. From germline, CDR1 is SGHAT and CDR2 FQDESV (reference sequence). The CDR3 runs 13 residues. Using reference TRBV11-1 and TRBJ2-1 for the parts outside the CDR3, the full variable domain is EAEVAQSPRYKITEKSQAVAFWCDPISGHATLYWYRQILGQGPELLVQFQDESVVDDSQLPKDRFSAERLKGVDSTLKIQPAELGDSAMYLCASSLGARNEQFFGPGTRLTVL.

This rearrangement joins TRBV5-4 to TRBJ2-1; the match to TRBD1 covers 9 bases. This CDR3 contains 15 residues. J was trimmed by 5 bases and V by 4 bases; bases with no gene match: 7. Germline V CDR1 and CDR2: SGHNT, YYREEE (reference sequence). The CDR3 region has the DNA TGTGCCAGCAGCCAATCGGGACAGGGCGACAATGAGCAGTTCTTC. Amino acid sequence: CASSQSGQGDNEQFF.

The V call is TRBV18, the J call TRBJ1-2; weak D call: TRBD1 (6 bases). This CDR3 is built from 17 residues. The V end was cut by 3 bases, the J end by 1 base, with 18 bases between. CDR1 KGHSH and CDR2 LQKENI come from the germline V gene. The CDR3 spells CASSPVRGKNLNYGYTF. In DNA, the CDR3 is TGTGCCAGCTCACCGGTCAGGGGTAAAAATCTTAACTATGGCTACACCTTC.

J is TRBJ2-3 and V is TRBV27; 12 bases are a match to TRBD2. Germline V CDR1 and CDR2: MNHEY, SMNVEV (reference sequence). Trimming cost V 6 bases and J 9 bases; bases outside gene matches: 7. The CDR3 sequence is 14 residues long. For the CDR3, the DNA is TGTGCCAGCAGCCAACGGACTAGCGGGGAAACGCAGTATTTT. As protein: CASSQRTSGETQYF.